In its sample, the clone carrying this T cell receptor beta chain was seen a few times. Original data processing: Nucleated cell number was recorded as an estimate derived from reference gene primer amplification. The assay was immunoSEQ multiplex PCR, and TCRdb's table has in-frame clones only and misses some. V, J and clone size were drawn from that table, and D and trimming were deduced from the DNA. Seen here are 200,000 or so clones, about 87% observed once, and the top ten hold under 3.5%. Seattle-derived patients entered the study during active infection and were followed longitudinally. The entry originates in a study of blood T cell repertoires in COVID-19. In the study overall: Some COVID-19 samples were acute and others convalescent; all came from the United States, Italy and Spain.

V lost 5 bases to trimming and J lost 1 base; unmatched junction nucleotides: 10. The length of the CDR3 is 17 residues. Germline values: CDR1 MGHDK, CDR2 SYGVNS. The chain carries TRBV25-1 and TRBJ1-4; 7 nucleotides match TRBD1. The sample comprised peripheral blood. This receptor was identified in a man aged 30-40 years with COVID-19, enrolled during active disease. CDR3 DNA: TGTGCCAGCAGTATTGGAAAGGGGGCTGGAACTAATGAAAAACTGTTTTTT. Translation: CASSIGKGAGTNEKLFF.